These 8 T cell receptor beta chains came from one sample sequenced in a study of blood T cell repertoires in COVID-19. The protocol was immunoSEQ multiplex PCR, while the TCRdb copy is restricted to in-frame clones and leaves out a portion. This table holds tens of thousands of clones, around 75% found once. Sequencing was carried out using peripheral blood. Every receptor here comes from a man between 65 and 85 years old with COVID-19, enrolled during active disease.

CDR3 DNA: TGTGCCAGTAGTACCCAACAGGGGCCGAACACTGAAGCTTTCTTT. Translation: CASSTQQGPNTEAFF. The chain employs TRBV19 and TRBJ1-1, with 7 bases lining up with TRBD1. Germline values: CDR1 LNHDA, CDR2 SQIVND (reference sequence). J lost 1 base, V lost 4 bases, and 6 bases had no gene match. The CDR3 runs to 15 residues. Drawing the rest from reference TRBV19 and TRBJ1-1, the complete variable domain is DGGITQSPKYLFRKEGQNVTLSCEQNLNHDAMYWYRQDPGQGLRLIYYSQIVNDFQKGDIAEGYSVSREKKESFPLTVTSAQKNPTAFYLCASSTQQGPNTEAFFGQGTRLTVV.

V and J are TRBV14 and TRBJ1-2; D possibly corresponds to TRBD1 (5 bases). The CDR3 loop spans 15 amino acids. The V gene lost 2 bases and the J gene lost 8 bases, with 18 bases spanning the gap. Germline V lookup: CDR1 SGHDN, CDR2 FVKESK. DNA of the CDR3: TGTGCCAGCAGCCAATTGGGGCCAGGGAGGTACGGCTACACCTTC. Translation: CASSQLGPGRYGYTF.

The chain is built from TRBV7-3 and TRBJ1-6; 9 bases line up with TRBD1. The V gene's germline CDR1 is SGHTA and CDR2 FQGTGA. V shed 3 bases and J 7 bases; nucleotides not matched to a gene: 4. The CDR3 sequence is 15 residues long. The chain's CDR3 is CASSLRQGGNSPLHF. DNA of the CDR3: TGTGCCAGCAGCTTGCGACAGGGGGGGAATTCACCCCTCCACTTT.

J is TRBJ2-7 and V is TRBV12-3 or TRBV12-4; D perhaps matches TRBD2 (6 bases). Trimming shortened V by 10 bases and J by 4 bases, and 11 bases separated the two germline ends. The CDR3 is made up of 11 amino acids. In nucleotides, the CDR3 is TGTGCCACGGGACTTGCTTACGAGCAGTACTTC. Protein: CATGLAYEQYF.

The chain uses TRBV6-5 and TRBJ1-4; 7 bases are a match to TRBD1. Germline loops: CDR1 MNHEY, CDR2 SVGAGI. The CDR3 contains 15 residues. With V trimmed by 4 bases and J by 7 bases, 9 bases remained unmatched. CDR3 coding DNA: TGTGCCAGCAGTTCGACAGGGACGGGCCGTGAAAAACTGTTTTTT. This sequence encodes CASSSTGTGREKLFF.

V and J are TRBV7-7 and TRBJ2-5; 8 bases match TRBD1. J lost 14 bases, V lost 1 base, and 3 bases had no gene match. CDR1 SSHAT and CDR2 FNYEAQ come from the germline V gene (reference sequence). The CDR3 totals 11 residues. The CDR3 loop is CASSLGDRLYF. The CDR3 DNA reads TGTGCCAGCAGCTTAGGGGACAGGCTCTACTTC.

CDR3 DNA: TGTGCCAGCAGTTTAACAAGCGTTCAGCCCCAGCATTTT. Its protein product is CASSLTSVQPQHF. This rearrangement joins TRBV28 to TRBJ1-5; D is unclear. Germline V gives CDR1 MDHEN, CDR2 SYDVKM. V dropped 2 bases and J dropped 6 bases, with 8 bases sitting between them. The length of the CDR3 is 13 residues.

The chain is built from TRBV4-3 and TRBJ2-1; 7 bases fit TRBD1. With V trimmed by 0 bases and J by 12 bases, 11 bases remained unmatched. Germline CDR1 LGHNA, CDR2 YSLEER. The CDR3 is made up of 15 amino acids. DNA for the CDR3: TGCGCCAGCAGCCAAGAGAGAGTAGGGGGCTATGGGCAGTTCTTC. It is translated as CASSQERVGGYGQFF.